This T cell receptor beta chain was recorded in a study of beta chain features in type 1 diabetes (dated by TCRdb to 2016 to 2018). Turning to the overall study: No differences in mean age, gender distribution, total cell number or subset yield were found between patients and healthy donors. The study compared the TCRB repertoires of sorted circulating CD4+ T cell subsets in recently diagnosed type 1 diabetes patients with those in matched healthy donors. Across all samples, some 110,000,000 sorted cells were examined, and cell number per subset correlated strongly with RNA yield. Regulatory and stem cell-like memory subsets were isolated from only 8 patients and about 8 healthy donors, whereas naive and central memory subsets came from all 30 or so donors. Results and caveats for the whole study, not just this receptor: Type 1 diabetes patients showed a moderate but significant shortening of TCRB CDR3 length in all four CD4+ subsets. Because cDNA was sequenced instead of genomic DNA, highly expressing activated cells could be over-represented, though the groups showed no difference in activation or CD3 levels. Naive, central memory and regulatory TCRB repertoires appeared more similar among patients than among healthy donors. Fewer insertions and more nucleotide deletions at VDJ recombination sites were observed in patients with type 1 diabetes, implying thymic rearrangement abnormalities. Because small numbers of individuals were included in the HLA sub-analyses, any influence of HLA type on TCRB rearrangement was left unresolved. Shorter templates might have been favored by PCR, but patient and control samples were amplified and corrected together, so both groups would have been affected equally by any skew.

CDR1 and CDR2 are drawn from the germline V gene (reference sequence): SEHNR, FQNEAQ. The CDR3 holds 15 amino acids from the cysteine to the phenylalanine. The only DNA kept is the CDR3, 45 bases in frame from the first base. At the junction V is shortened by 2 bases and J by 5 bases, with 15 bases in between. The entire isolated RNA was reverse transcribed using the High Capacity cDNA Reverse Transcription Kit, and thus expressed TCRB transcripts were sequenced. Naive, central memory and regulatory T cell samples underwent deep immunoSEQ sequencing, averaging approximately 3.3 million total reads per sample. Sorted cells were lysed in RLT buffer and RNA was extracted with DNase-treated RNeasy Micro or Mini kits, depending on cell number. Each cell subset was processed on its own to prevent cross-contamination, while patient and healthy donor samples were processed together. The immunoSEQ multiplex PCR was used to amplify TCRB sequences from cDNA, generating 87-bp fragments that spanned the CDR3 region. Sequencing of the amplicons was performed on the Illumina HiSeq platform. The authors' analysis ran thus. PCR bias was computationally corrected using synthetic template baselines, reads within Hamming distance 2 were collapsed, and singletons that could not be merged were discarded. Reads were aligned to IMGT to assign V, D and J genes, CDR3 length, and insertions or deletions at six rearrangement sites. Within each subset, clonotype counts were normalized to sorted cell number, and only after that were true diversity and Gini coefficients computed with the tcR R package. The overlap coefficient, calculated on TCRB nucleotide sequences, was used to measure repertoire sharing. Out-of-frame TCRB sequences from naive cells were analyzed to stand in for the pre-selection repertoire. TCRdb took this table from immuneACCESS and kept in-frame rearrangements with V and J called. Such tables lack part of the clones; where checked against another copy, unresolved V genes explain under half of the gap, and the rest is unexplained. The V and J calls and clone size were taken over from that table, and D and trimming were inferred from the DNA. For this sample the table gives more than 300,000 clones, of which roughly 12% were detected only once. The ten largest clones represent around 0.01% of the sample.

This clone was counted between two and nine times. Its antigen specificity is not known. Per-base qualities were not stored, and no clone one base away is much larger. Each donor gave one peripheral blood draw, averaging approximately 0.11 L, which was collected into heparinised tubes. A BD FACSAria II was used to sort naive, central memory, regulatory and stem cell-like memory CD4+ T cells with a panel that included CD45RO, CCR7, CD25, CD127, CD95 and CD27. All sorted populations exceeded 95% purity. PBMCs were isolated immediately by Lymphoprep density gradient centrifugation and stained directly without culture. So that batch effects would be minimized, each experiment stained and sorted samples in pairs, pairing one healthy donor with one patient.

The sequenced material came from naive CD4+ T cells from blood. The cell subset or site label, as the study defines it: true naive CD4+ T cells. Recombination joined TRBV7-9 with TRBJ2-5; perhaps TRBD1 is the D gene, with 8 bases matching. The receptor was derived from a woman between 18 and 29 years old with type 1 diabetes. The nucleotide sequence is given as TGTGCCAGCAGCTTACTAGGACAGGGAGGGGAGACCCAGTACTTC. Its translation is CASSLLGQGGETQYF.